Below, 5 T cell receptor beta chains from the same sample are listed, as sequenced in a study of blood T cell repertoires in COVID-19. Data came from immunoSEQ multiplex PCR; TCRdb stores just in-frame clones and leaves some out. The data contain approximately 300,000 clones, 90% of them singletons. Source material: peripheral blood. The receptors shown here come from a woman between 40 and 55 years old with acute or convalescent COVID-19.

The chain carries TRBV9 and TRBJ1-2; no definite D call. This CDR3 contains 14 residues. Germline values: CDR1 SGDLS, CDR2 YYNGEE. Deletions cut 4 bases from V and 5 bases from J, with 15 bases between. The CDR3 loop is CASSPPRSGYGYTF. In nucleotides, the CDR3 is TGTGCCAGCAGCCCCCCCCGATCGGGATATGGCTACACCTTC.

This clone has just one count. The CDR3 DNA reads TGTGCCAGCAGCCAAGAAGCTTTTAGCAATCAGCCCCAGCATTTT. Protein sequence: CASSQEAFSNQPQHF. The J gene is TRBJ1-5, the V gene TRBV4-2; D not certain. V was cut by 0 bases and J by 0 bases, with 6 bases left in between. From germline, CDR1 is LGHNA and CDR2 YNFKEQ. The CDR3 runs to 15 residues.

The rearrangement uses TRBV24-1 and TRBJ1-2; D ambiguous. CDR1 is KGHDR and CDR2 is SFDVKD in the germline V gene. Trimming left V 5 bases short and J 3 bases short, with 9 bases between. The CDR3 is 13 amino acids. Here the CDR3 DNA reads TGTGCCACCAGTGGTCAGTTCGACTATGGCTACACCTTC. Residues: CATSGQFDYGYTF.

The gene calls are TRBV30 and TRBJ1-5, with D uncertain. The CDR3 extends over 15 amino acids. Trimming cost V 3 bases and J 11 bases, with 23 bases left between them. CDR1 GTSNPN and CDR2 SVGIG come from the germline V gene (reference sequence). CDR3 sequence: CAWSADSGGLVAQHF. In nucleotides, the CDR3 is TGTGCCTGGAGCGCCGACTCGGGTGGGTTAGTTGCCCAGCATTTT.

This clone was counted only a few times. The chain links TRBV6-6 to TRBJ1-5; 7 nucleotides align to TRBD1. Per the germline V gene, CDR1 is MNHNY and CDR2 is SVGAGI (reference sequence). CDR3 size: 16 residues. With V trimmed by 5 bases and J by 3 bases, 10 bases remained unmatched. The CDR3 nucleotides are TGTGCCAGCAGTCATAAAGGGACAGCCTTCAATCAGCCCCAGCATTTT. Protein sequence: CASSHKGTAFNQPQHF.